This TCR beta chain was obtained from a study of T cells of healthy individuals. Each CDR3 protein gets one entry after TCRdb re-called the 5' RACE reads with MiXCR. The repertoire has 65,000 to 95,000 distinct CDR3 sequences, about 5% of them found once; the top ten carry around 6.9%. This clonotype has just a few counts. The CDR3 runs 13 residues. Germline values: CDR1 SGHTA, CDR2 FQGNSA. Trimming removed 4 bases from V and 7 bases from J; junction bases left unmatched: 4. This sequence originates from a female donor in good health. The chain employs TRBV7-2 and TRBJ2-3; 8 bases map to TRBD2. CDR3 DNA sequence: TGTGCCAGCAGCTCAAGCGGGAGTTATACGCAGTATTTT. Translating it yields CASSSSGSYTQYF.